Each of the 15 T cell receptor beta chains below was sequenced from the same sample in a study of blood T cell repertoires in COVID-19. Using immunoSEQ multiplex PCR, the repertoire was profiled, and TCRdb retains in-frame clones only, with some absent. The sample carries roughly 400,000 clones, roughly 86% recorded once. Specimen: peripheral blood. The receptors stem from a woman between 55 and 75 years old with COVID-19, enrolled during active disease.

The chain employs TRBV7-9 and TRBJ2-7, with 9 bases aligning to TRBD1. The CDR3 is 16 amino acids. V lost 5 bases and J lost 2; bases outside the gene matches: 10. Germline V gene sequence: CDR1 SEHNR, CDR2 FQNEAQ (reference sequence). CDR3 amino acids: CASSKPPTGGTYEQYF. DNA of the CDR3: TGTGCCAGCAGCAAACCCCCGACAGGGGGGACCTACGAGCAGTACTTC. The full variable domain, completed using reference TRBV7-9 and TRBJ2-7, is DTGVSQNPRHKITKRGQNVTFRCDPISEHNRLYWYRQTLGQGPEFLTYFQNEAQLEKSRLLSDRFSAERPKGSFSTLEIQRTEQGDSAMYLCASSKPPTGGTYEQYFGPGTRLTVT.

The CDR3 is CASMHPGPGELFF. CDR3 DNA: TGTGCCAGCATGCATCCAGGGCCCGGGGAGCTGTTTTTT. The chain uses TRBV27 and TRBJ2-2; D may be TRBD1 (5 bases). The CDR3 runs to 13 residues. Trimming shortened V by 7 bases and J by 6 bases, and 12 bases separated the two germline ends. Germline-derived CDR1 and CDR2 are MNHEY and SMNVEV (reference sequence).

This chain connects TRBV20-1 to TRBJ2-7; no clear D gene. The CDR3 is 11 amino acids. V was shortened by 7 bases and J by 3 bases, with 10 bases between the two germline ends. Germline V gene sequence: CDR1 DFQATT, CDR2 SNEGSKA (reference sequence). CDR3 DNA: TGCAGTGGACATTTTTACTACGAGCAGTACTTC. Translation gives CSGHFYYEQYF.

The V call is TRBV4-1, the J call TRBJ2-7; a weak D match, TRBD1 (6 bases). CDR1 and CDR2 from the germline V gene are MGHRA and YSYEKL. CDR3 length: 16 amino acids. Trimming took off 5 bases at V and 0 bases at J, with 17 bases between the two ends. CDR3 amino acids: CASSFRTEQSSYEQYF. The CDR3 region has the DNA TGCGCCAGCAGCTTCCGGACAGAACAGAGCTCCTACGAGCAGTACTTC.

This clone was seen just once. The rearrangement uses TRBV2 and TRBJ2-2; D unresolved. V was trimmed by 6 bases and J by 3 bases, leaving 11 bases between them. The CDR3 extends over 14 amino acids. Germline assignment: CDR1 SNHLY and CDR2 FYNNEI. This CDR3 reads CASRAAPDTGELFF. The CDR3 DNA is TGTGCCAGCAGGGCGGCCCCGGACACCGGGGAGCTGTTTTTT.

The chain is built from TRBV5-1 and TRBJ1-2, with D perhaps matching TRBD1 (5 bases). Per germline, CDR1 SGHRS and CDR2 YFSETQ. The V and J ends lost 3 bases and 6 bases respectively, with 12 bases between them. CDR3 length equals 13 residues. The chain's CDR3 is CASSYSGTNGYTF. The CDR3 DNA sequence: TGCGCCAGCAGCTACTCCGGGACTAATGGCTACACCTTC.

The CDR3 nucleotides read TGTGCCAGTAGTACATCATTGACAGGGGCCTACGAGCAGTACTTC. Amino acids: CASSTSLTGAYEQYF. The chain joins TRBV19 to TRBJ2-7, with 8 nucleotides matching TRBD1. CDR3 size: 15 residues. V gave up 4 bases and J gave up 2 bases; unmatched junction bases: 7. Germline values: CDR1 LNHDA, CDR2 SQIVND (reference sequence).

The gene calls are TRBV28 and TRBJ1-5; 10 nucleotides agree with TRBD1. The germline CDR1 and CDR2 sequences are MDHEN and SYDVKM. Trimming cost V 7 bases and J 7 bases; bases outside gene matches: 13. The CDR3 sequence is 16 residues long. The CDR3 DNA is TGTGCCAGCACCCAAGAGGGACAGGGGAAGAGGCAGCCCCAGCATTTT. Protein product: CASTQEGQGKRQPQHF.

CDR3 coding DNA: TGTGCCAGCAGCCAGAGGGCAAGCCTTGTTGAGCAGTTCTTC. It yields the protein CASSQRASLVEQFF. The chain recombines TRBV13 with TRBJ2-1; perhaps TRBD2 as D (5 bases). The CDR3 runs 14 residues. Germline V gene lookup returns CDR1 PRHDT and CDR2 FYEKMQ (reference sequence). Between the trimmed V and J ends, which lost 5 bases and 9 bases, there was a span of 17 bases. The variable domain in full, with the rest retrieved from reference TRBV13 and TRBJ2-1, is AAGVIQSPRHLIKEKRETATLKCYPIPRHDTVYWYQQGPGQDPQFLISFYEKMQSDKGSIPDRFSAQQFSDYHSELNMSSLELGDSALYFCASSQRASLVEQFFGPGTRLTVL.

This chain uses TRBV7-8 with TRBJ1-1, with a possible D match to TRBD1 (6 bases). V gave up 5 bases and J gave up 1 base, with 11 bases separating them. The germline CDR1 and CDR2 sequences are SGHVS and FQNEAQ. This CDR3 spans 14 amino acids. Here the CDR3 reads CASSNRVANTEAFF. CDR3 coding DNA: TGTGCCAGCAGCAACAGGGTCGCGAACACTGAAGCTTTCTTT. Variable domain in full (rest from reference TRBV7-8 and TRBJ1-1): GAGVSQSPRYKVAKRGQDVALRCDPISGHVSLFWYQQALGQGPEFLTYFQNEAQLDKSGLPSDRFFAERPEGSVSTLKIQRTQQEDSAVYLCASSNRVANTEAFFGQGTRLTVV.

V is TRBV19 and J is TRBJ2-5; possibly TRBD2 for D (6 bases). This CDR3 is 18 amino acids long. V dropped 3 bases and J dropped 2 bases, with 22 bases sitting between them. Germline CDR1 reads LNHDA; CDR2 reads SQIVND (reference sequence). The chain's CDR3 is CASSMDGRRGRIQETQYF. The CDR3 bases are TGTGCCAGTAGTATGGATGGTCGTCGGGGGAGAATTCAAGAGACCCAGTACTTC.

This clone has more than one count but fewer than ten. The rearrangement uses TRBV3-1 (or the pseudogene TRBV3-2) and TRBJ1-4; 7 bases are shared with TRBD1. CDR3 size: 15 residues. Germline lookup yields CDR1 LGHDT and CDR2 YNNKEL (reference sequence). Germline trimming cut 6 bases from V and 4 bases from J; bases unmatched to any gene: 8. CDR3 nucleotide sequence: TGTGCCAGCAGAGGAGGACAGGCAAGTAATGAAAAACTGTTTTTT. Translation: CASRGGQASNEKLFF.

This chain uses TRBV2 with TRBJ1-6; D unclear. The CDR3 has 14 residues. V was trimmed by 1 base and J by 8 bases, leaving 9 bases between them. From germline, CDR1 is SNHLY and CDR2 FYNNEI. CDR3 amino acids: CASSEELRDSPLHF. CDR3 DNA: TGTGCCAGCAGTGAAGAGTTGAGAGATTCACCCCTCCACTTT. Full variable domain (rest looked up from reference TRBV2 and TRBJ1-6): EPEVTQTPSHQVTQMGQEVILRCVPISNHLYFYWYRQILGQKVEFLVSFYNNEISEKSEIFDDQFSVERPDGSNFTLKIRSTKLEDSAMYFCASSEELRDSPLHFGNGTRLTVT.

The chain combines TRBV2 with TRBJ1-6; TRBD1 matches 7 bases. V gave up 5 bases and J gave up 6 bases; unmatched junction bases: 4. The CDR3 has 14 residues. The germline V gene has CDR1 SNHLY and CDR2 FYNNEI. The CDR3 loop reads CASSRQGGNSPLHF. The CDR3 DNA follows: TGTGCCAGCAGTCGACAGGGTGGTAATTCACCCCTCCACTTT.

This clone was seen a handful of times. The chain joins TRBV5-1 to TRBJ1-2; TRBD1 matches at 9 bases. The V segment lost 1 base and the J segment 5 bases; nucleotides outside the gene matches: 12. Per the germline V gene, CDR1 is SGHRS and CDR2 is YFSETQ. There are 17 residues in the CDR3. The CDR3 protein is CASSLRTGGAEYYGYTF. The CDR3 DNA is TGCGCCAGCAGCTTGAGAACAGGGGGCGCGGAATATTATGGCTACACCTTC.